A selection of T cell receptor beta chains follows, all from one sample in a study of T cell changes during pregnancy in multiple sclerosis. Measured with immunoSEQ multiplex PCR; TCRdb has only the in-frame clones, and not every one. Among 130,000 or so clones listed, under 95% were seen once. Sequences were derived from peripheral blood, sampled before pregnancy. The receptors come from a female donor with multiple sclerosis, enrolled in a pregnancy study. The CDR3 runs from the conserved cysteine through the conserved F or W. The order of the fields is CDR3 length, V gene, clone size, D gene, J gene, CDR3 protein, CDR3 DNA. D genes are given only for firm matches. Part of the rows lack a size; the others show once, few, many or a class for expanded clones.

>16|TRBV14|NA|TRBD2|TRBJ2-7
CASSQPGTSGRHEQYF
TGTGCCAGCAGCCAACCCGGGACTAGCGGGAGACACGAGCAGTACTTC
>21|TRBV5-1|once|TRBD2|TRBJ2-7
CASSGISPTSGILTLTYEQYF
TGCGCCAGCAGCGGGATATCCCCGACTAGCGGGATCTTGACCCTCACTTACGAGCAGTACTTC
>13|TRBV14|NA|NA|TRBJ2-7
CASSQGWPTEQYF
TGTGCCAGCAGCCAAGGATGGCCCACCGAGCAGTACTTC
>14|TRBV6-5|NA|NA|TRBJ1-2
CASTVTVSHRGYTF
TGTGCCAGCACGGTCACCGTCTCCCACCGTGGCTACACCTTC
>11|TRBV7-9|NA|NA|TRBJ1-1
CASSFAVEAFF
TGTGCCAGCAGCTTCGCAGTGGAAGCTTTCTTT
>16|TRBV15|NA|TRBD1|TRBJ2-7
CATSSARQGGAYEQYF
TGTGCCACCAGCAGCGCGAGACAGGGGGGGGCATACGAGCAGTACTTC
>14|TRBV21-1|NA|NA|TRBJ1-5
CASSKVEVNQPQHF
TGTGCCAGCAGCAAAGTGGAGGTCAATCAGCCCCAGCATTTT
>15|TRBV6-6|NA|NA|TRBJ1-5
CASSLLEGGIQPQHF
TGTGCCAGCAGTCTCCTGGAAGGGGGTATTCAGCCCCAGCATTTT
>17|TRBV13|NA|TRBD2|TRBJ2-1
CASSSRLAGGVYNEQFF
TGTGCCAGCAGCTCGAGACTAGCGGGCGGAGTCTACAATGAGCAGTTCTTC
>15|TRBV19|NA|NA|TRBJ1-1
CASSITRALNTEAFF
TGTGCCAGTAGTATCACCAGGGCCTTGAACACTGAAGCTTTCTTT
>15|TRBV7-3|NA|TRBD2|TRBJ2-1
CASSLIAGGNNEQFF
TGTGCCAGCAGCTTAATAGCGGGGGGTAACAATGAGCAGTTCTTC
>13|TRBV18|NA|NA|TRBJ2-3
CASSPTSTDTQYF
TGTGCCAGCTCACCGACTTCCACAGATACGCAGTATTTT
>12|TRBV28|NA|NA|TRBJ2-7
CASRPDMYEQYF
TGTGCCAGTCGCCCAGACATGTACGAGCAGTACTTC
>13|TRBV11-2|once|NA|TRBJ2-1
CASSPVPGNEQFF
TGTGCCAGCAGCCCCGTCCCAGGGAATGAGCAGTTCTTC
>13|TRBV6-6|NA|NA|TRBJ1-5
CASGQMSNQPQHF
TGTGCCAGCGGCCAAATGAGCAATCAGCCCCAGCATTTT
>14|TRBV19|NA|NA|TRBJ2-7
CASSMRARSYEQYF
TGTGCCAGTAGTATGAGGGCCCGGTCCTACGAGCAGTACTTC
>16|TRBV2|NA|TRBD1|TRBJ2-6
CARNRGRIGGANVLTF
TGTGCCAGGAACAGGGGCCGCATTGGTGGGGCCAACGTCCTGACTTTC
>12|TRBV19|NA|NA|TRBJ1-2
CASSQPGAGYTF
TGTGCCAGTAGTCAGCCAGGGGCAGGCTACACCTTC
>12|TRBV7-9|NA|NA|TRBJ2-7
CASSSVSYEQYF
TGTGCCAGCAGCTCCGTCTCCTACGAGCAGTACTTC
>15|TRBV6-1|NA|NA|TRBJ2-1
CASSEIASEFNEQFF
TGTGCCAGCAGTGAAATTGCTAGCGAGTTCAATGAGCAGTTCTTC
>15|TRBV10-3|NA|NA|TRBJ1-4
CAISGTGKINEKLFF
TGTGCCATCAGTGGTACAGGGAAGATTAATGAAAAACTGTTTTTT
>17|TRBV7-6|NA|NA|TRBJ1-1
CASSLYYGQYMNTEAFF
TGTGCCAGCAGCTTATATTATGGACAGTACATGAACACTGAAGCTTTCTTT
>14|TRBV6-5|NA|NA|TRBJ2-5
CASSYGDTQETQYF
TGTGCCAGCAGTTACGGGGACACCCAAGAGACCCAGTACTTC
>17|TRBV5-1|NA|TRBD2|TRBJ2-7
CASSSRFWPSGKYEQYF
TGCGCCAGCAGCTCTAGGTTTTGGCCTAGCGGAAAGTACGAGCAGTACTTC
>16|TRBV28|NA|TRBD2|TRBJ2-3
CASSSHLAGGADTQYF
TGTGCCAGCAGTTCACACCTAGCGGGAGGGGCAGATACGCAGTATTTT
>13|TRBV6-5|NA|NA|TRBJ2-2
CASSTGHTGELFF
TGTGCCAGCAGTACAGGGCACACCGGGGAGCTGTTTTTT
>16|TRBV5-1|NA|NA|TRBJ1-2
CASSLEGPRGNYGYTF
TGCGCCAGCAGCTTGGAAGGACCCAGGGGTAACTATGGCTACACCTTC
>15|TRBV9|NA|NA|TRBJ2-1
CASSPRGSSYNEQFF
TGTGCCAGCAGCCCTCGTGGGAGCTCCTACAATGAGCAGTTCTTC
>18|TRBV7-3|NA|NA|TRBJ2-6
CASSRHLSTPSGANVLTF
TGTGCCAGCAGCCGACACCTTAGTACCCCCTCGGGGGCCAACGTCCTGACTTTC
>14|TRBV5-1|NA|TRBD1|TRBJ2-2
CASSRDSSTGELFF
TGCGCCAGCAGCCGGGACAGCTCCACCGGGGAGCTGTTTTTT
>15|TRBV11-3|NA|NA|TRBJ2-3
CASSNEGQGTDTQYF
TGTGCCAGCAGCAACGAGGGTCAGGGCACAGATACGCAGTATTTT
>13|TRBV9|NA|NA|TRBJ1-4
CASSVGWFGELFF
TGTGCCAGCAGCGTAGGGTGGTTCGGGGAACTGTTTTTT
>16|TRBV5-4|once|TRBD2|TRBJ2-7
CASSSGLAGTSYEQYF
TGTGCCAGCAGCTCAGGACTAGCGGGAACTTCCTACGAGCAGTACTTC
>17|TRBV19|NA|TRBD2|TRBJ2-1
CASSMIVGGPSTREQFF
TGTGCCAGTAGTATGATCGTGGGAGGGCCCTCTACGAGAGAGCAGTTCTTC
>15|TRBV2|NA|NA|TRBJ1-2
CASSEAPGSNYGYTF
TGTGCCAGCAGTGAAGCGCCGGGGTCGAACTATGGCTACACCTTC
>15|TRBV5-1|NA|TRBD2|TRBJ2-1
CASSLVLAGSNEQFF
TGCGCCAGCAGCTTGGTGCTAGCGGGAAGCAATGAGCAGTTCTTC
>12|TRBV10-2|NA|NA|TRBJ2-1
CASSDPGDEQFF
TGCGCCAGCAGTGATCCGGGGGATGAGCAGTTCTTC
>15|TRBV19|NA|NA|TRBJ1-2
CASSAFGGPSDGYTF
TGTGCCAGTAGTGCATTCGGTGGGCCATCAGATGGCTACACCTTC
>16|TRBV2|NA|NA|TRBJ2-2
CASSWGGTTNTGELFF
TGTGCCAGCAGTTGGGGAGGGACAACGAACACCGGGGAGCTGTTTTTT
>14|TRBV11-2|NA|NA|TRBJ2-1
CASSLGAERNEQFF
TGTGCCAGCAGCTTAGGGGCAGAACGGAATGAGCAGTTCTTC
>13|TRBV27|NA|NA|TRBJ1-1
CASSPREGREAFF
TGTGCCAGCAGTCCCCGGGAGGGACGTGAAGCTTTCTTT
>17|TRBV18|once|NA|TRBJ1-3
CASSPSQGPSSGNTIYF
TGTGCCAGCTCACCATCCCAGGGGCCGAGCTCTGGAAACACCATATATTTT
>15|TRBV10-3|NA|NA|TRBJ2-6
CAIRGTGSGANVLTF
TGTGCCATCAGGGGTACAGGCTCAGGGGCCAACGTCCTGACTTTC